A single TCR beta chain is shown here with its context. What it recognizes is unknown. This sample was taken from a study of PD-L1 blockade in urothelial cancer. Across the study: When blood samples were assessed, the median T cell count was some 150,000.

Assay: immunoSEQ multiplex PCR; the TCRdb copy retains only in-frame clones and omits some. This sample yields fewer than 45,000 clones, of which approximately 82% are seen a single time; approximately 15% belongs to the top ten. Pretreatment and on-treatment blood mononuclear cell samples were taken, totaling between 1 and 8 time points per patient. Study findings and constraints: Stronger expansion of tumor-associated clones in blood at 3 weeks distinguished durable-benefit patients.

With 7 bases clipped from V and 0 bases from J, the junction kept 8 bases outside the gene matches. Germline V gives CDR1 SQVTM, CDR2 ANQGSEA. CDR3 size: 15 residues. The input for sequencing was PBMCs, taken around atezolizumab (anti-PD-L1) treatment. This receptor was taken from a man in his fifties or sixties with urothelial cancer. V is TRBV29-1 and J is TRBJ1-1; 10 nucleotides align to TRBD1. The CDR3 reads CSGLRDRGMNTEAFF. The CDR3 DNA follows: TGCAGCGGGCTCCGGGACAGGGGCATGAACACTGAAGCTTTCTTT.